This is a list of T cell receptor beta chains from one sample in a study of blood T cells in healthy people across ages. From the 5' RACE reads, TCRdb called clonotypes with MiXCR, one entry per CDR3 protein. The table lists approximately 800,000 distinct CDR3 sequences, around three fifths of them singletons. The sample was blood. Receptors originate from a man aged 35 to 55 in good health. Each CDR3 is given with its conserved first and last residue. The D gene is left open where the match is weak. The listing skips clone size in some rows; elsewhere it reads once, few, many or a size class.

v_call,j_call,d_call,clone_size,cdr3_nt,cdr3_aa
TRBV29-1,TRBJ2-5,TRBD2,-,TGCAGCGTGGGGACTAGCCGCTGGGAGACCCAGTACTTC,CSVGTSRWETQYF
TRBV7-2,TRBJ2-3,-,-,TGTGCCAGCAGCTTGGGGATGGCCACAGATACGCAGTATTTT,CASSLGMATDTQYF
TRBV13,TRBJ2-4,TRBD1,-,TGTGCCAGCAGCCCTAGAACGGACAGGGAAACGAACATTCAGTACTTC,CASSPRTDRETNIQYF
TRBV4-1,TRBJ2-4,-,few,TGCGCCAGCAGCCAAGAGGGGGAGTCCCAGTACTTC,CASSQEGESQYF
TRBV27,TRBJ2-1,TRBD2,few,TGTGCCAGCGGTTCAATTAGGACTAGTTTAAGCAATGAGCAGTTCTTC,CASGSIRTSLSNEQFF
TRBV29-1,TRBJ2-3,-,few,TGCAGCACACTAGGCACAGATACGCAGTATTTT,CSTLGTDTQYF
TRBV7-9,TRBJ2-7,-,-,TGTGCCAGCAGCTTAGTGGGGGCAAGGGCCTACGAGCAGTACTTC,CASSLVGARAYEQYF
TRBV27,TRBJ2-3,-,-,TGTGCCAGCAGTCCACTCGGGGTCGCTAGCACAGATACGCAGTATTTT,CASSPLGVASTDTQYF
TRBV3-1,TRBJ2-7,-,-,TGTGCCAGCAGCCACCGAGCGGGCGTGGGGTATGTAAAGCAGTACTTC,CASSHRAGVGYVKQYF
TRBV10-3,TRBJ2-1,TRBD2,-,TGTGCCATCAGTGAGGGACTAGCGGCCAATGAGCAGTTCTTC,CAISEGLAANEQFF
TRBV6-2/TRBV6-3,TRBJ2-3,-,-,TGTGCCAGCACCCAGGCAACAGATACGCAGTATTTT,CASTQATDTQYF
TRBV5-5,TRBJ2-6,-,few,TGTGCCAGCAGCTTGGACAACTCTGGGGCCAACGTCCTGACTTTC,CASSLDNSGANVLTF
TRBV6-1,TRBJ1-2,-,-,TGTGCCGGGAGGTTAGCAAACTATGGCTACACCTTC,CAGRLANYGYTF
TRBV5-1,TRBJ2-7,-,-,TGCGCCAGCAGCTTGTTTTCCCAGGGGAGTTTCTACGAGCAGTACTTC,CASSLFSQGSFYEQYF
TRBV9,TRBJ2-1,-,few,TGTGCCAGCAGCGTAGCTCTCAGGACAGACTACAATGAGCAGTTCTTC,CASSVALRTDYNEQFF
TRBV9,TRBJ2-3,-,-,TGTGCCAGCAGGGGGGACGGGACTGCGAGCACAGATACGCAGTATTTT,CASRGDGTASTDTQYF
TRBV7-2,TRBJ1-2,-,-,TGTGCCAGCAGCGCAACTTTTCGGGACACATATGGCTACACCTTC,CASSATFRDTYGYTF
TRBV29-1,TRBJ2-7,-,-,TGCAGCGTTGTGAGGGGATGCGAGCAGTACTTC,CSVVRGCEQYF
TRBV28,TRBJ2-1,-,once,TGTGCCAGCAGTTTGCCTCGACAGGGAGGTAATAATGAGCAGTTCTTC,CASSLPRQGGNNEQFF
TRBV11-1,TRBJ2-1,-,-,TGTGCCAGCAGCTTAGCGGGGGTCCAGCGGAATGAGCAGTTCTTC,CASSLAGVQRNEQFF
TRBV25-1,TRBJ2-3,TRBD2,-,TGTGCCAGCAGTGAATCTATTTGGCGGGGGTCTACAGATACGCAGTATTTT,CASSESIWRGSTDTQYF
TRBV7-9,TRBJ2-7,-,-,TGTGCCAGCAGCTTTCCAGGGGAGGAGCAGTACTTC,CASSFPGEEQYF
TRBV15,TRBJ2-6,TRBD1,-,TGTGCCACCGAAACGGACAGGGATGTCAACGTCCTGACTTTC,CATETDRDVNVLTF
TRBV4-1,TRBJ2-7,-,-,TGCGCCAGCAGCCAAGATAGTGGGGTGGAGTCGTACGAGCAGTACTTC,CASSQDSGVESYEQYF